A single sample gave rise to the 9 T cell receptor beta chains below, sequenced in a study of regulatory T cells in long-lasting Graves disease. Through Arm-PCR of CDR3 regions and iRepertoire HTBI primers, TCR beta libraries were built. A single record per CDR3 protein comes from TCRdb applying MiXCR to the multiplex PCR reads. The table lists around 480,000 distinct CDR3 sequences, about 16% of them singletons, with 9% to 15% in the top ten. Described time point: newly diagnosed GD, antithyroid drugs for less than 3 months. Following extraction of RNA from PBMCs, that RNA was used to make the TCR library. These records were also assigned to another study, of T cells in Graves' hyperthyroidism and ophthalmopathy.

Material: peripheral blood mononuclear cells (PBMCs), obtained at new diagnosis, from a patient treated with antithyroid drugs. These receptors were taken from a man between 35 and 55 years old with Graves disease.

This clonotype appeared many times. The chain is built from TRBV30 and TRBJ1-5; no clear D gene. Germline V lookup: CDR1 GTSNPN, CDR2 SVGIG (reference sequence). The CDR3 is 13 amino acids. The V end was cut by 6 bases, the J end by 3 bases, with 12 bases between. CDR3 in amino acids: CACRATINQPQHF. DNA of the CDR3: TGTGCCTGCCGTGCGACGATCAATCAGCCCCAGCATTTT.

This clonotype turned up a few times. V usage is TRBV12-3 or TRBV12-4 and J usage is TRBJ1-6; 7 nucleotides line up with TRBD1. This CDR3 contains 15 residues. Losses at the gene ends were 4 bases for V and 5 bases for J; bases not matched to a gene: 5. The chain's CDR3 is CASSWTGAHNSPLHF. In DNA, the CDR3 is TGTGCCAGCAGTTGGACAGGAGCACATAATTCACCCCTCCACTTT.

This clonotype was picked up a small number of times. This chain uses TRBV7-9 with TRBJ2-1, with unresolved D. The germline CDR1 and CDR2 sequences are SEHNR and FQNEAQ (reference sequence). The CDR3 spans 16 residues. V lost 2 bases and J lost 4, with 15 bases in between. The DNA for the CDR3 is TGTGCCAGCAGCTTATCGAGCGAGCCTCCTTACAATGAGCAGTTCTTC. This sequence encodes CASSLSSEPPYNEQFF.

This clonotype was recorded at least ten times. The chain uses TRBV11-2 and TRBJ2-2; D is ambiguous. Germline loops: CDR1 SGHAT, CDR2 FQNNGV. V lost 2 bases to trimming and J lost 4 bases, with 8 bases between them. The CDR3 is made up of 14 amino acids. The DNA for the CDR3 is TGTGCCAGCAGCTTAAAGCAGGTCACCGGGGAGCTGTTTTTT. This codes for CASSLKQVTGELFF.

The genes are TRBV27 and TRBJ2-2; 9 positions match TRBD2. J lost 0 bases, V lost 6 bases, and 8 bases had no gene match. The CDR3 is made up of 17 amino acids. The V gene's germline CDR1 is MNHEY and CDR2 SMNVEV (reference sequence). The CDR3 loop is CASRPLIAGANTGELFF. The CDR3, as DNA: TGTGCCAGCAGACCCTTAATAGCGGGAGCGAACACCGGGGAGCTGTTTTTT.

The sample holds many counts of this clonotype. V and J are TRBV6-2 or TRBV6-3 and TRBJ2-4; 7 bases are a match to TRBD1. J gave up 11 bases and V 8 bases, and 12 bases lay outside the gene matches. CDR1 is MNHEY, CDR2 SVGEGT, per germline. CDR3 length: 13 residues. CDR3 sequence: CASSTGQSAFQYF. CDR3 in DNA: TGTGCCAGCTCTACGGGACAGTCCGCCTTTCAGTACTTC.

The chain combines TRBV4-2 with TRBJ2-1; 11 bases match TRBD2. J gave up 4 bases and V 6 bases, and 8 bases lay outside the gene matches. Germline CDR1 and CDR2: LGHNA and YNFKEQ. There are 16 residues in the CDR3. The CDR3 sequence is CASRLQLAGAYNEQFF. CDR3 DNA: TGTGCCAGCAGGCTACAACTAGCGGGAGCATACAATGAGCAGTTCTTC.

This clonotype has ten or more counts. The V and J genes are TRBV2 and TRBJ2-7, with 7 bases aligning to TRBD2. Losses at the gene ends were 6 bases for V and 7 bases for J; bases not matched to a gene: 12. Germline V gene data show CDR1 as SNHLY and CDR2 as FYNNEI. The CDR3 contains 14 residues. This CDR3 is CASSREAGLGEQYF. The CDR3 DNA reads TGTGCCAGCAGCCGGGAGGCCGGGTTAGGGGAGCAGTACTTC.

With regard to this clonotype: A read error may explain this, as a much larger clone is one base away. The rearrangement uses TRBV9 and TRBJ2-7; possibly TRBD1 for D (6 bases). Per the germline V gene, CDR1 is SGDLS and CDR2 is YYNGEE. V lost 3 bases and J lost 0, with 10 bases in between. This CDR3 comprises 14 residues. CDR3 in DNA: TGTGCCAGCAGCGCCCGGGACATCTCCTACGAGCAGTACTTC. As protein: CASSARDISYEQYF.